These 11 T cell receptor beta chains share one sample of origin, sequenced in a study of blood T cells in healthy people across ages. It was with a sample-barcoded 5' primer and a J-beta primer mix that a second PCR of about 7 to 12 cycles was run. TCRdb itself ran the 5' RACE reads through MiXCR, one entry per CDR3 protein. The sample shows about 1.8 million distinct CDR3 sequences, around half of them seen only once. The sample consisted of blood. Every receptor here comes from a woman aged 40 to 50 in good health.

The sample holds a few counts of this clonotype. The chain is built from TRBV6-2 or TRBV6-3 and TRBJ2-1; 9 bases agree with TRBD2. The CDR3 length is 16 residues. Germline-derived CDR1 and CDR2 are MNHEY and SVGEGT. J was trimmed by 10 bases and V by 2 bases; bases with no gene match: 12. The CDR3 bases are TGTGCCAGCAGTTACCTTGGGGCTAGCGGGGTGAGAGAGCAGTTCTTC. Protein product: CASSYLGASGVREQFF.

The table lists this clonotype with a few counts. The chain couples TRBV20-1 to TRBJ2-5, with a weak D call TRBD2 (5 bases). V lost 0 bases, J lost 3 bases, and 11 bases lay in between. Germline loops: CDR1 DFQATT, CDR2 SNEGSKA (reference sequence). The CDR3 extends over 14 amino acids. The CDR3 DNA sequence: TGCAGTGCTAGAGACCTAGCAACCAAAGAGACCCAGTACTTC. Its protein is CSARDLATKETQYF.

This clonotype has only a few counts. V gene TRBV20-1 combines with J gene TRBJ1-2, with unresolved D. This CDR3 is built from 12 residues. The germline V gene encodes CDR1 DFQATT and CDR2 SNEGSKA (reference sequence). The V and J ends lost 5 bases and 3 bases respectively, with 10 bases between them. CDR3 residues: CSAYNRHYGYTF. The CDR3 bases are TGCAGTGCTTATAACAGACACTATGGCTACACCTTC.

CDR3 protein: CASSEERNEQYF. The CDR3 DNA reads TGTGCCAGCAGTGAAGAGAGGAACGAGCAGTACTTC. The chain recombines TRBV6-4 with TRBJ2-4; D unclear. The end of the DNA fits TRBJ2-7 better, so the J call may be wrong. The CDR3 has 12 amino acids. The germline gives CDR1 MRHNA, CDR2 SNTAGT.

The genes are TRBV6-1 and TRBJ2-1, with D unresolved. CDR1 MNHNS and CDR2 SASEGT come from the germline V gene. The CDR3 has 12 residues. The V end lost 4 bases, the J end lost 10 bases, and 11 bases lay between the germline ends. The CDR3 sequence is CASSAYAYEQFF. The CDR3, as DNA: TGTGCCAGCAGTGCCTATGCCTACGAGCAGTTCTTC.

This clonotype was counted a few times. The V and J genes are TRBV6-5 and TRBJ2-3; 10 positions agree with TRBD2. The CDR3 is 16 residues long. The V segment lost 6 bases and the J segment 3 bases; nucleotides outside the gene matches: 9. Per germline, CDR1 MNHEY and CDR2 SVGAGI. The CDR3 DNA sequence: TGTGCCAGCAGCACTAGCGGGGATGATGTGACAGATACGCAGTATTTT. Translated, it gives CASSTSGDDVTDTQYF.

The chain couples TRBV18 to TRBJ2-7; D not resolved. Trimming shortened V by 2 bases and J by 3 bases, and 8 bases separated the two germline ends. Looked up from germline, CDR1 is KGHSH and CDR2 is LQKENI. This CDR3 spans 13 amino acids. The CDR3 DNA is TGTGCCAGCTCACCAGCAGCGTACTACGAGCAGTACTTC. Encoded protein: CASSPAAYYEQYF.

This chain uses TRBV15 with TRBJ2-3; D unresolved. Per the germline V gene, CDR1 is LNHNV and CDR2 is YYDKDF (reference sequence). The CDR3 is 13 residues long. V lost 0 bases and J lost 4, with 5 bases in between. CDR3 amino acids: CATSRDPADTQYF. CDR3 DNA: TGTGCCACCAGCAGAGATCCCGCAGATACGCAGTATTTT. Full variable domain (rest looked up from reference TRBV15 and TRBJ2-3): DAMVIQNPRYQVTQFGKPVTLSCSQTLNHNVMYWYQQKSSQAPKLLFHYYDKDFNNEADTPDNFQSRRPNTSFCFLDIRSPGLGDTAMYLCATSRDPADTQYFGPGTRLTVL.

The chain couples TRBV25-1 to TRBJ2-3; D remains unclear. CDR1 is MGHDK, CDR2 SYGVNS, per germline. V shed 3 bases and J shed 3 bases, with 10 bases lying between them. CDR3 length equals 14 residues. CDR3 protein: CASSEGFFTDTQYF. The DNA of the CDR3 is TGTGCCAGCAGTGAGGGGTTTTTTACAGATACGCAGTATTTT.

V and J are TRBV7-9 and TRBJ2-1; D may be TRBD2 (5 bases). The germline V gene has CDR1 SEHNR and CDR2 FQNEAQ (reference sequence). V was pared by 5 bases and J by 5 bases, with 13 bases between. The CDR3 sequence is 14 residues long. The chain's CDR3 is CASSPDYLNNEQFF. The CDR3 DNA is TGTGCCAGCAGCCCAGACTACTTAAACAATGAGCAGTTCTTC.

The V call is TRBV7-2, the J call TRBJ1-4; unclear D gene. Germline loops: CDR1 SGHTA, CDR2 FQGNSA. The V and J ends lost 1 base and 7 bases respectively, with 16 bases between them. The CDR3 consists of 16 residues. In DNA form, the CDR3 reads TGTGCCAGCAGCTTAGAACGACGGGGTCCAAGTGAAAAACTGTTTTTT. It yields the protein CASSLERRGPSEKLFF.